The rows below give T cell receptor beta chains drawn from one sample of a study of T cell responses to AZD1222 COVID-19 vaccine. The repertoire was sequenced with immunoSEQ multiplex PCR; TCRdb's copy has only in-frame clones and lacks some. Here the sample spans roughly 97,000 clones, 88% being singletons. The specimen comprised peripheral blood, sampled on day 0 of AZD1222 vaccination. These TCRs come from an adult in good health. Each CDR3 is given with its conserved first and last residue. Each record gives: clone size, D gene, J gene, V gene, CDR3 protein, CDR3 DNA. D genes are given only for firm matches. Clone size appears in some rows only: once, few, many, or a class for an expanded clone.

abundance: -; d_gene: TRBD2; j_gene: TRBJ2-5; v_gene: TRBV19; CDR3aa: CASSLTPGGTQYF; CDR3nt: TGTGCCAGTAGTCTAACCCCGGGGGGTACCCAGTACTTC
abundance: -; d_gene: -; j_gene: TRBJ1-2; v_gene: TRBV6-1; CDR3aa: CASSESLTSDYGYTF; CDR3nt: TGTGCCAGCAGTGAGAGTCTTACCTCGGACTATGGCTACACCTTC
abundance: once; d_gene: -; j_gene: TRBJ1-3; v_gene: TRBV14; CDR3aa: CASSRRGVRSENTIYF; CDR3nt: TGTGCCAGCAGCCGTAGGGGGGTCCGCTCGGAAAACACCATATATTTT
abundance: -; d_gene: -; j_gene: TRBJ2-6; v_gene: TRBV18; CDR3aa: CASSSLGVGSGANVLTF; CDR3nt: TGTGCCAGCTCATCCTTGGGCGTCGGCTCTGGGGCCAACGTCCTGACTTTC
abundance: -; d_gene: -; j_gene: TRBJ2-3; v_gene: TRBV9; CDR3aa: CASSASGVMHTDTQYF; CDR3nt: TGTGCCAGCAGCGCGTCAGGGGTTATGCACACAGATACGCAGTATTTT
abundance: -; d_gene: TRBD1; j_gene: TRBJ1-6; v_gene: TRBV3-1/TRBV3-2; CDR3aa: CASSQGGAGGSPLHF; CDR3nt: TGTGCCAGCAGCCAAGGCGGAGCAGGGGGTTCACCCCTCCACTTT
abundance: -; d_gene: -; j_gene: TRBJ1-4; v_gene: TRBV6-6; CDR3aa: CASSPRWETSTNEKLFF; CDR3nt: TGTGCCAGCAGTCCGCGTTGGGAGACTTCAACTAATGAAAAACTGTTTTTT
abundance: -; d_gene: -; j_gene: TRBJ1-1; v_gene: TRBV7-2; CDR3aa: CASRGPVKNTEAFF; CDR3nt: TGTGCCAGCAGGGGACCGGTCAAGAACACTGAAGCTTTCTTT
abundance: -; d_gene: -; j_gene: TRBJ1-4; v_gene: TRBV18; CDR3aa: CASSPPSGHPGGQEKLFF; CDR3nt: TGTGCCAGCTCACCTCCTTCCGGACACCCGGGTGGGCAGGAAAAACTGTTTTTT
abundance: once; d_gene: -; j_gene: TRBJ2-1; v_gene: TRBV27; CDR3aa: CASSLFQEDNEQFF; CDR3nt: TGTGCCAGCAGTTTATTCCAGGAGGACAATGAGCAGTTCTTC
abundance: -; d_gene: -; j_gene: TRBJ2-1; v_gene: TRBV21-1; CDR3aa: CASSKAGQGEQFF; CDR3nt: TGTGCCAGCAGCAAAGCAGGGCAGGGTGAGCAGTTCTTC
abundance: -; d_gene: -; j_gene: TRBJ2-5; v_gene: TRBV13; CDR3aa: CASSSTIREKYQETQYF; CDR3nt: TGTGCCAGCAGCTCCACCATCAGGGAGAAGTACCAAGAGACCCAGTACTTC
abundance: -; d_gene: -; j_gene: TRBJ1-1; v_gene: TRBV11-2; CDR3aa: CASSLAGWATEAFF; CDR3nt: TGTGCCAGCAGCTTAGCGGGTTGGGCCACTGAAGCTTTCTTT
abundance: -; d_gene: TRBD2; j_gene: TRBJ2-3; v_gene: TRBV9; CDR3aa: CASSASGGESTDTQYF; CDR3nt: TGTGCCAGCAGCGCTAGCGGGGGGGAAAGCACAGATACGCAGTATTTT
abundance: -; d_gene: -; j_gene: TRBJ1-1; v_gene: TRBV5-1; CDR3aa: CASSLIPDGTEAFF; CDR3nt: TGCGCCAGCAGCTTAATTCCGGACGGCACTGAAGCTTTCTTT
abundance: -; d_gene: -; j_gene: TRBJ2-5; v_gene: TRBV7-2; CDR3aa: CASSLEKYQETQYF; CDR3nt: TGTGCCAGCAGCTTAGAGAAGTACCAAGAGACCCAGTACTTC
abundance: -; d_gene: -; j_gene: TRBJ2-7; v_gene: TRBV12-3/TRBV12-4; CDR3aa: CASSVDYEQYF; CDR3nt: TGTGCCAGCAGTGTGGACTACGAGCAGTACTTC
abundance: -; d_gene: -; j_gene: TRBJ1-6; v_gene: TRBV9; CDR3aa: CASSALGPGISPLHF; CDR3nt: TGTGCCAGCAGCGCCCTGGGGCCGGGTATTTCACCCCTCCACTTT
abundance: -; d_gene: -; j_gene: TRBJ1-4; v_gene: TRBV18; CDR3aa: CASSGTDNEKLFF; CDR3nt: TGTGCCAGCTCAGGAACAGATAATGAAAAACTGTTTTTT
abundance: -; d_gene: TRBD2; j_gene: TRBJ2-7; v_gene: TRBV7-2; CDR3aa: CASSPESRTRTYEQYF; CDR3nt: TGTGCCAGCAGCCCCGAATCCCGGACTAGAACCTACGAGCAGTACTTC
abundance: -; d_gene: -; j_gene: TRBJ2-7; v_gene: TRBV5-6; CDR3aa: CASSPFTGIGYEQYF; CDR3nt: TGTGCCAGCAGCCCATTTACCGGTATTGGCTACGAGCAGTACTTC
abundance: -; d_gene: TRBD1; j_gene: TRBJ2-3; v_gene: TRBV6-2/TRBV6-3; CDR3aa: CASSSDRVTDTQYF; CDR3nt: TGTGCCAGCAGCTCGGACAGGGTCACAGATACGCAGTATTTT
abundance: -; d_gene: TRBD1; j_gene: TRBJ1-1; v_gene: TRBV29-1; CDR3aa: CSVSHGQGAAEAFF; CDR3nt: TGCAGCGTTAGTCATGGGCAGGGGGCGGCTGAAGCTTTCTTT
abundance: -; d_gene: -; j_gene: TRBJ2-1; v_gene: TRBV7-2; CDR3aa: CASSLSVGGFYNEQFF; CDR3nt: TGTGCCAGCAGCTTATCGGTGGGGGGCTTCTACAATGAGCAGTTCTTC
abundance: -; d_gene: TRBD2; j_gene: TRBJ2-3; v_gene: TRBV7-8; CDR3aa: CASRREGRTDTQYF; CDR3nt: TGTGCCAGCAGACGGGAGGGCCGAACAGATACGCAGTATTTT
abundance: -; d_gene: TRBD1; j_gene: TRBJ1-3; v_gene: TRBV5-1; CDR3aa: CASSVSGTGGGNTIYF; CDR3nt: TGCGCCAGCAGCGTATCCGGGACAGGCGGTGGAAACACCATATATTTT
abundance: -; d_gene: TRBD1; j_gene: TRBJ1-5; v_gene: TRBV5-1; CDR3aa: CASSAEGGQQHF; CDR3nt: TGCGCCAGCAGCGCCGAAGGGGGACAGCAGCATTTT
abundance: -; d_gene: -; j_gene: TRBJ2-3; v_gene: TRBV27; CDR3aa: CASSLWAGSTDTQYF; CDR3nt: TGTGCCAGCAGTTTATGGGCAGGGAGTACAGATACGCAGTATTTT
abundance: -; d_gene: -; j_gene: TRBJ2-7; v_gene: TRBV24-1; CDR3aa: CATSDLGSYEQYF; CDR3nt: TGTGCCACCAGTGATTTGGGTTCCTACGAGCAGTACTTC
abundance: -; d_gene: -; j_gene: TRBJ1-1; v_gene: TRBV5-4; CDR3aa: CASSLFKVNNIFLTEAFF; CDR3nt: TGTGCCAGCAGCTTGTTTAAGGTGAACAACATTTTCCTGACTGAAGCTTTCTTT
abundance: -; d_gene: -; j_gene: TRBJ1-5; v_gene: TRBV6-2/TRBV6-3; CDR3aa: CASSYYSFNQPQHF; CDR3nt: TGTGCCAGCAGTTACTACAGCTTTAATCAGCCCCAGCATTTT
abundance: many; d_gene: TRBD2; j_gene: TRBJ2-1; v_gene: TRBV6-2/TRBV6-3; CDR3aa: CASSYFAGDFPYNEQFF; CDR3nt: TGTGCCAGCAGTTACTTCGCGGGAGATTTCCCCTACAATGAGCAGTTCTTC
abundance: -; d_gene: -; j_gene: TRBJ1-5; v_gene: TRBV28; CDR3aa: CASSSQGHRNQPQHF; CDR3nt: TGTGCCAGCAGTTCGCAGGGCCACCGCAATCAGCCCCAGCATTTT
abundance: -; d_gene: -; j_gene: TRBJ2-7; v_gene: TRBV27; CDR3aa: CASRPDGRYEQYF; CDR3nt: TGTGCCAGCAGGCCGGATGGGCGGTACGAGCAGTACTTC
abundance: -; d_gene: -; j_gene: TRBJ1-1; v_gene: TRBV9; CDR3aa: CASSRTGVEAFF; CDR3nt: TGTGCCAGCAGCCGAACTGGCGTTGAAGCTTTCTTT
abundance: -; d_gene: -; j_gene: TRBJ2-7; v_gene: TRBV3-1/TRBV3-2; CDR3aa: CASSQDDTGGGGEQYF; CDR3nt: TGTGCCAGCAGCCAAGATGACACAGGGGGAGGGGGCGAGCAGTACTTC
abundance: -; d_gene: -; j_gene: TRBJ1-1; v_gene: TRBV6-1; CDR3aa: CASSRNIDTEAFF; CDR3nt: TGTGCCAGCAGTCGGAATATAGACACTGAAGCTTTCTTT
abundance: -; d_gene: -; j_gene: TRBJ1-1; v_gene: TRBV7-3; CDR3aa: CASSFSGSVGTEAFF; CDR3nt: TGTGCCAGCAGCTTTTCTGGGTCCGTCGGCACTGAAGCTTTCTTT
abundance: -; d_gene: -; j_gene: TRBJ2-5; v_gene: TRBV12-3/TRBV12-4; CDR3aa: CASSYRVQETQYF; CDR3nt: TGTGCCAGCAGTTACAGGGTACAAGAGACCCAGTACTTC
abundance: -; d_gene: TRBD1; j_gene: TRBJ2-7; v_gene: TRBV24-1; CDR3aa: CATSETGSRSYEQYF; CDR3nt: TGTGCCACCAGTGAGACAGGGTCTCGCTCCTACGAGCAGTACTTC
abundance: -; d_gene: -; j_gene: TRBJ1-1; v_gene: TRBV12-5; CDR3aa: CASGSITEAFF; CDR3nt: TGTGCTAGTGGTTCCATAACTGAAGCTTTCTTT
abundance: -; d_gene: TRBD1; j_gene: TRBJ1-1; v_gene: TRBV5-1; CDR3aa: CASSLGSGTGEAFF; CDR3nt: TGCGCCAGCAGCTTGGGGTCCGGGACAGGGGAAGCTTTCTTT
abundance: -; d_gene: TRBD1; j_gene: TRBJ2-6; v_gene: TRBV11-2; CDR3aa: CASSVLTGTGGTGANVLTF; CDR3nt: TGTGCCAGCAGCGTACTTACCGGGACAGGGGGCACTGGGGCCAACGTCCTGACTTTC
abundance: -; d_gene: -; j_gene: TRBJ1-1; v_gene: TRBV7-2; CDR3aa: CASSLVIVGQATEAFF; CDR3nt: TGTGCCAGCAGCTTAGTAATAGTCGGGCAGGCCACTGAAGCTTTCTTT
abundance: -; d_gene: -; j_gene: TRBJ1-4; v_gene: TRBV10-2; CDR3aa: CASKGGTRGEKLFF; CDR3nt: TGCGCCAGCAAGGGAGGGACTCGGGGGGAAAAACTGTTTTTT